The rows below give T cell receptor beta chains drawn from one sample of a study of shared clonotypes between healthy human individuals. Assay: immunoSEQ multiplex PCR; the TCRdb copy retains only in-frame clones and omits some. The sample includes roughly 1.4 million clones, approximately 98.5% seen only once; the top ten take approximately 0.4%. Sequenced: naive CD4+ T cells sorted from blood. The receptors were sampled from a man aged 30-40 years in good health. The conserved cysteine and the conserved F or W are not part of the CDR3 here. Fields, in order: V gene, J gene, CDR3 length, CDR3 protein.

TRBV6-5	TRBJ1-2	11	ASSPGGPYGYT
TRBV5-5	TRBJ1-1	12	ASSLGLSDTEAF
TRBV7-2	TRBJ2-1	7	ASGNPQF
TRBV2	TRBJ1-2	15	ASSAGQGAVGNYGYT
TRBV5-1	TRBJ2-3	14	ASRIGQDIFTDTQY
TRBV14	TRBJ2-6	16	ASSQRTGSLLGANVLT
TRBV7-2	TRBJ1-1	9	ASSSNTEAF
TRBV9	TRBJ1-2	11	ASSVAPGHGYT
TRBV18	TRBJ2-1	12	ASSPGGGHNEQF
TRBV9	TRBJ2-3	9	ASSVGNTQY
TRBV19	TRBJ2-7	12	ASSLRGPYYEQY
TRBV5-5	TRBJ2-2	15	ASSLARLAANTGELF
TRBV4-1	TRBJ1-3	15	ASSQQPDRDSGNTIY
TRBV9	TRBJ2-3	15	ASSERIAVRPPDTQY
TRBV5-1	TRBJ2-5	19	ASSLPGLSDPLTGYQETQY
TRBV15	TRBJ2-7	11	ATSRGDYWEQY
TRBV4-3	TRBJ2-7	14	ASSQDFRVAGYEQY
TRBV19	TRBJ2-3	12	ASSIGTATDTQY
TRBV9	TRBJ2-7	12	ASSPTGRPFEQY
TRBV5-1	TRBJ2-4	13	ASSLPGLAKNIQY
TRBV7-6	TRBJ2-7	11	ASSLEYGYEQY
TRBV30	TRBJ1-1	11	AWSSGTRTEAF
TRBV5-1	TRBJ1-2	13	ASSLNSTPRYGYT
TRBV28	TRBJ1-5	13	ASTIGGLSNQPQH
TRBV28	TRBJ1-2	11	AVLRDGLDGYT
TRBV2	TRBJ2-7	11	ASMADRPYEQY
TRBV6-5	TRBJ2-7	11	ASTGQPTYEQY
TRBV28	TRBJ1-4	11	ASSLGRDEKLF
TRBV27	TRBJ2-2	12	ASSLWGFLGELF
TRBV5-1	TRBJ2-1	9	ASSLEFEQF
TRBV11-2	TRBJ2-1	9	ASSLDNEQF
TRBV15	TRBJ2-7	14	ATSSYKPGPLYEQY
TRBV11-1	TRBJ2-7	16	ASSLAGLGPGNSYEQY
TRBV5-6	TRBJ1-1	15	ASSLDAGRRMNTEAF
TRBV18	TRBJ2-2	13	ASSPPKQSSGELF
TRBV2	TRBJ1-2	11	ASSVQINYGYT
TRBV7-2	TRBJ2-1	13	ASSATGGDYNEQF
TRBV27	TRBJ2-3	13	ASSSGTSRTDTQY
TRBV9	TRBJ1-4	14	ASSVESRGYGEKLF
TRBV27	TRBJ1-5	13	ASSPFLGGDQPQH
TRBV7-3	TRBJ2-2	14	ASSLTYSSNDGELF
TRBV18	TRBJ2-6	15	ASSPRSGSAGANVLT
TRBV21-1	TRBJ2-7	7	ASSKEQY
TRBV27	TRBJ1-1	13	ASSLDSWANTEAF
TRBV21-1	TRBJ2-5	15	ASNFRDSWGAQETQY
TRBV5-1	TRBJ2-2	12	ASSPGPDTGELF
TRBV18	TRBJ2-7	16	ASSSLPRVTGDTYEQY
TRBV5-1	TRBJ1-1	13	ASSPTGPKNTEAF
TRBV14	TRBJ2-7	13	ASSPGPNFDYEQY
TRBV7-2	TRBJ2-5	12	ASSLGSTRWTQY
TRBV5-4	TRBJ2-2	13	ASSWDRSNTGELF
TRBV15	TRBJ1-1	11	ALARGRNTEAF
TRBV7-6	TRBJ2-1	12	ASSLNFGGDEQF
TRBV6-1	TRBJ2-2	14	ASSEMASGGTGELF